The 13 T cell receptor beta chains presented below share a single source sample, sequenced in a study of Ad26.COV2.S vaccination and SARS-CoV-2 variants. Sample treatment: about 20 received Ad26.COV2.S at low or high dose, single or two shots; 5 received placebo; per-sample allocation not given. Collection of samples fell on day 63 after the first vaccine or placebo injection. The protocol was immunoSEQ multiplex PCR, while the TCRdb copy is restricted to in-frame clones and leaves out a portion. The sample includes about 680,000 clones, roughly 90% seen only once; the top ten take over 1.3%. Sample: peripheral blood, taken in a trial of Ad26.COV2.S vaccine versus placebo. The receptor source for this set is a person aged 18-65 years who received the Ad26.COV2.S COVID-19 vaccine or a placebo.

CDR3 nucleotide sequence: TGTGCCAGCAGTTCCTCTCCGACAGGGAGTAAGGACAATGAGCAGTTCTTC. Encoded protein: CASSSSPTGSKDNEQFF. The V and J genes are TRBV27 and TRBJ2-1; 7 bases match TRBD1. The ends lost 4 bases at V and 5 bases at J; junction bases unmatched: 14. CDR1 and CDR2 (germline): MNHEY, SMNVEV (reference sequence). There are 17 residues in the CDR3.

The gene calls are TRBV6-5 and TRBJ1-1; D uncertain. The CDR3 has 13 residues. Germline-derived CDR1 and CDR2 are MNHEY and SVGAGI. V was clipped by 2 bases and J by 3 bases, with 7 bases between them. The CDR3 DNA is TGTGCCAGCAGTTACCAACAATACACTGAAGCTTTCTTT. This translates into CASSYQQYTEAFF.

The chain is built from TRBV11-1 and TRBJ2-7; D is possibly TRBD1 (6 bases). The germline CDR1 and CDR2 sequences are SGHAT and FQDESV (reference sequence). V was clipped by 5 bases and J by 6 bases, with 17 bases between them. This CDR3 spans 14 amino acids. CDR3 residues: CASSRSQGSGEQYF. The CDR3 coding sequence is TGTGCCAGCAGCCGAAGTCAGGGGTCAGGCGAGCAGTACTTC.

The chain is built from TRBV29-1 and TRBJ2-3, with 11 bases that match TRBD2. The CDR3 extends over 15 amino acids. Germline CDR1 is SQVTM and CDR2 is ANQGSEA. Germline trimming cut 6 bases from V and 0 bases from J; bases unmatched to any gene: 5. The chain's CDR3 is CSVPGTSGSTDTQYF. The CDR3 coding sequence is TGCAGCGTGCCCGGGACTAGCGGAAGCACAGATACGCAGTATTTT.

This chain links TRBV18 with TRBJ1-1; TRBD1 matches at 10 bases. The CDR3 extends over 17 amino acids. The germline gives CDR1 KGHSH, CDR2 LQKENI. The V segment lost 6 bases and the J segment 1 base; nucleotides outside the gene matches: 11. The CDR3 DNA reads TGTGCCAGCTCGTTGGCGACAGGGGGCACTTGGAACACTGAAGCTTTCTTT. This codes for CASSLATGGTWNTEAFF.

This chain connects TRBV27 to TRBJ2-1; D assignment may be TRBD1 or TRBD2 (7 bases each). CDR1 MNHEY and CDR2 SMNVEV come from the germline V gene (reference sequence). CDR3 length: 16 amino acids. V was pared by 3 bases and J by 9 bases, with 21 bases between. CDR3 region: CASSLPQGRGRREQFF. CDR3 bases: TGTGCCAGCAGTTTGCCACAGGGGAGGGGACGACGTGAGCAGTTCTTC.

This clone was counted only a few times. The chain is built from TRBV5-4 and TRBJ2-2; 7 bases fit TRBD2. The germline gives CDR1 SGHNT, CDR2 YYREEE (reference sequence). Losses at the gene ends were 0 bases for V and 5 bases for J; bases not matched to a gene: 4. This CDR3 spans 15 amino acids. The CDR3 region is CASSLGGRATGELFF. The CDR3 nucleotides are TGTGCCAGCAGCTTGGGGGGGAGGGCGACCGGGGAGCTGTTTTTT.

To note about this clone: A junction boundary mismatches the germline segment, possibly from a read error. The chain carries TRBV5-6 and TRBJ2-7; D possibly corresponds to TRBD1 (6 bases). Germline-derived CDR1 and CDR2 are SGHDT and YYEEEE. The CDR3 length is 11 residues. The CDR3 DNA sequence: TGTGCCAGCAGCTTGTACCGACAGGAGGACTTC. Translated: CASSLYRQEDF.

This clone was seen once. The chain recombines TRBV9 with TRBJ1-3; D is unclear. From germline, CDR1 is SGDLS and CDR2 YYNGEE. V shed 3 bases and J shed 7 bases, with 11 bases lying between them. CDR3 length: 13 amino acids. The CDR3 here is CASSEWSGNTIYF. DNA for the CDR3: TGTGCCAGCAGCGAATGGAGTGGGAACACCATATATTTT.

The chain uses TRBV19 and TRBJ1-2; 8 bases are a match to TRBD1. This CDR3 is built from 17 residues. Trimming removed 3 bases from V and 1 base from J; junction bases left unmatched: 10. In germline, CDR1 is LNHDA, CDR2 SQIVND (reference sequence). The CDR3 DNA reads TGTGCCAGTAGTATGCCCACCTGGGACAGGAATAACTATGGCTACACCTTC. Translated, it gives CASSMPTWDRNNYGYTF.

V usage is TRBV30 and J usage is TRBJ1-1; 7 positions agree with TRBD1. Trimming at V came to 3 bases and at J to 5 bases, leaving 6 bases not matched to a gene. CDR3 size: 13 residues. Germline CDR1 reads GTSNPN; CDR2 reads SVGIG (reference sequence). Here the CDR3 reads CAWSGRGRTEAFF. CDR3 in DNA: TGTGCCTGGAGCGGCAGGGGGAGAACTGAAGCTTTCTTT.

This clone has only a few counts. CDR3 sequence reads: CASSLGQGNNSPLHF. In DNA form, the CDR3 reads TGTGCCAGCAGCTTAGGACAGGGGAATAATTCACCCCTCCACTTT. The chain links TRBV7-9 to TRBJ1-6, with 8 bases that match TRBD1. The CDR3 extends over 15 amino acids. From germline, CDR1 is SEHNR and CDR2 FQNEAQ (reference sequence). J was trimmed by 5 bases and V by 1 base; bases with no gene match: 1.

The chain has TRBV7-2 and TRBJ2-7; no firm D call. The CDR3 totals 14 residues. V was pared by 6 bases and J by 2 bases, with 14 bases between. The germline V gene has CDR1 SGHTA and CDR2 FQGNSA. CDR3 in DNA: TGTGCCAGCAGTCAATTAGACAAGCCCTACGAGCAGTACTTC. As protein: CASSQLDKPYEQYF. Complete variable domain (other parts from reference TRBV7-2 and TRBJ2-7): GAGVSQSPSNKVTEKGKDVELRCDPISGHTALYWYRQSLGQGLEFLIYFQGNSAPDKSGLPSDRFSAERTGGSVSTLTIQRTQQEDSAVYLCASSQLDKPYEQYFGPGTRLTVT.